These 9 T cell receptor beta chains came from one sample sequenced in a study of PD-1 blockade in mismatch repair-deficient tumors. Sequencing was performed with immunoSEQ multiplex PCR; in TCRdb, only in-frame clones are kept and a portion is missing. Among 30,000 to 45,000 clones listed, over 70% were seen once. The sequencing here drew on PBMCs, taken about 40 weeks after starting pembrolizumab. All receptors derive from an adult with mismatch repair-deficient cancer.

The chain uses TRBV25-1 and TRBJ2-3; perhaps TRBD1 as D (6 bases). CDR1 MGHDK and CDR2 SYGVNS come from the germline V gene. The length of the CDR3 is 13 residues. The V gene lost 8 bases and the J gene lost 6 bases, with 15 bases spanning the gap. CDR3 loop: CASGATGSDTQYF. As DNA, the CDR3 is TGTGCCAGCGGAGCGACAGGATCGGATACGCAGTATTTT.

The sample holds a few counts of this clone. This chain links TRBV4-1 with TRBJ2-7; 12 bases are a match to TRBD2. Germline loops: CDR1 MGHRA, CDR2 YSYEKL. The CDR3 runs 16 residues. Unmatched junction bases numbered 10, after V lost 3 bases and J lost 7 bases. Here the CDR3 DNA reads TGCGCCAGCAGCCACCGACTAGCGGGAGTCCCCAGGGAGCAGTACTTC. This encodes CASSHRLAGVPREQYF.

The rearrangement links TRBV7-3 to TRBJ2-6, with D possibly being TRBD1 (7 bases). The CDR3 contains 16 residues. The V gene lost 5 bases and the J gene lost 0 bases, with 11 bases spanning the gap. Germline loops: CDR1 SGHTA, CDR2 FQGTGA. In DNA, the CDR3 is TGTGCCAGCAGCCCAGGGGGGTTCTCTGGGGCCAACGTCCTGACTTTC. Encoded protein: CASSPGGFSGANVLTF.

The CDR3 reads CASSFSGQSFHEQYF. In DNA, the CDR3 is TGCGCCAGCAGCTTCTCGGGACAGTCTTTCCACGAGCAGTACTTC. The genes are TRBV5-1 and TRBJ2-7; TRBD1 matches 7 bases. CDR3 length equals 15 residues. Germline values: CDR1 SGHRS, CDR2 YFSETQ. J lost 5 bases, V lost 2 bases, and 10 bases had no gene match.

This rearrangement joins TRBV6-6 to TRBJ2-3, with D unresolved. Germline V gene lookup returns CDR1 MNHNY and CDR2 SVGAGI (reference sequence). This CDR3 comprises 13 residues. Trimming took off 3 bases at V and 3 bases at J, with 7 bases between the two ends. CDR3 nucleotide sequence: TGTGCCAGCAGTTATCCTTCGACAGATACGCAGTATTTT. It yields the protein CASSYPSTDTQYF.

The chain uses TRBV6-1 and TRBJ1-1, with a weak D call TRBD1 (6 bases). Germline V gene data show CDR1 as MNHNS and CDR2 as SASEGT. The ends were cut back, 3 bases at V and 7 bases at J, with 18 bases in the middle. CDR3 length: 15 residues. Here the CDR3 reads CASSEAPTGFDEAFF. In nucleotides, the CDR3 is TGTGCCAGCAGTGAGGCGCCCACAGGGTTTGATGAAGCTTTCTTT.

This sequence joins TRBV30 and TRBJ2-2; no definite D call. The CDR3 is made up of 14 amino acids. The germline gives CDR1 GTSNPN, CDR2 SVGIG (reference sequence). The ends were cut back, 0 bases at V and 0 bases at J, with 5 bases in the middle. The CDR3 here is CAWSVLANTGELFF. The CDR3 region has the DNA TGTGCCTGGAGTGTTCTTGCGAACACCGGGGAGCTGTTTTTT. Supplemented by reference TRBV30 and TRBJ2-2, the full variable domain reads SQTIHQWPATLVQPVGSPLSLECTVEGTSNPNLYWYRQAAGRGLQLLFYSVGIGQISSEVPQNLSASRPQDRQFILSSKKLLLSDSGFYLCAWSVLANTGELFFGEGSRLTVL.

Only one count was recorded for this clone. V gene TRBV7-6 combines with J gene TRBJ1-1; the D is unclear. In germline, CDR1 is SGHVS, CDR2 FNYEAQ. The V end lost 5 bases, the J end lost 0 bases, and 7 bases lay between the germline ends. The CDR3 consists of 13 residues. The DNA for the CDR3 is TGTGCCAGCAGCGCGATAGTGAACACTGAAGCTTTCTTT. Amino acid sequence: CASSAIVNTEAFF.

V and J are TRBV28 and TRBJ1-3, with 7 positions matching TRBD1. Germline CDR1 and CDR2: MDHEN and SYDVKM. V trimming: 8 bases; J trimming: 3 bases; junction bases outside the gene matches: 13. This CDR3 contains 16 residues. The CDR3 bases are TGTGCCAGCGGGTTCTCGGACAGGCTCCGTGGAAACACCATATATTTT. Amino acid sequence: CASGFSDRLRGNTIYF.